Each of the 30 T cell receptor beta chains below was sequenced from the same sample in a study of blood T cell repertoires in COVID-19. Measured with immunoSEQ multiplex PCR; TCRdb has only the in-frame clones, and not every one. Among around 220,000 clones listed, about four fifths were seen once. Source material: PBMCs or T cells enriched from blood (not recorded which). Receptors originate from a woman in her forties who had recovered from COVID-19.

This clone showed up just once. This rearrangement joins TRBV3-1 (or the pseudogene TRBV3-2) to TRBJ2-5, with D possibly being TRBD2 (5 bases). Germline V gives CDR1 LGHDT, CDR2 YNNKEL (reference sequence). Deletions cut 3 bases from V and 5 bases from J, with 16 bases between. The CDR3 runs 15 residues. CDR3 nucleotide sequence: TGTGCCAGCAGCCATCGGTCCCGACCGGGGGAGACCCAGTACTTC. It is translated as CASSHRSRPGETQYF.

The chain has TRBV5-1 and TRBJ1-1; D is uncertain. Deletions cut 1 base from V and 1 base from J, with 8 bases between. The germline V gene encodes CDR1 SGHRS and CDR2 YFSETQ. This CDR3 contains 14 residues. The CDR3 region is CASSLRPGNTEAFF. DNA for the CDR3: TGCGCCAGCAGCTTGCGCCCGGGGAACACTGAAGCTTTCTTT.

The V and J genes are TRBV21-1 and TRBJ2-7; the table names TRBD2, a call not compared with the DNA. TRBV21-1 is a pseudogene locus. The CDR3 extends over 17 amino acids. CDR3 amino acids: CASSTNFRDSAPYEQYF. The CDR3 region has the DNA TGTGCCAGCAGCACAAATTTCCGGGACTCCGCCCCCTACGAGCAGTACTTC.

This chain links TRBV18 with TRBJ1-1; 7 bases align to TRBD1. V shed 3 bases and J 8 bases; nucleotides not matched to a gene: 12. In germline, CDR1 is KGHSH, CDR2 LQKENI. The CDR3 is made up of 15 amino acids. The CDR3 sequence: CASSPGQVREMEAFF. CDR3 DNA sequence: TGTGCCAGCTCACCTGGACAGGTCAGGGAGATGGAAGCTTTCTTT.

This chain joins TRBV19 and TRBJ1-6; no firm D call. This CDR3 comprises 13 residues. Germline V gives CDR1 LNHDA, CDR2 SQIVND (reference sequence). With 3 bases removed from V and 10 bases from J, the gap between germline ends came to 10 bases. The chain's CDR3 is CASSMESFSPLHF. The CDR3 coding sequence is TGTGCCAGTAGTATGGAGAGCTTCTCACCCCTCCACTTT.

J is TRBJ2-7 and V is TRBV6-2 or TRBV6-3; tentatively, D is TRBD1 (5 bases). Germline V gives CDR1 MNHEY, CDR2 SVGEGT. Trimming stripped 5 bases from V and 4 bases from J, with 6 bases between. The CDR3 loop spans 11 amino acids. The CDR3 region has the DNA TGTGCCAGCAGTAGGGGTTACGAGCAGTACGTC. Translation: CASSRGYEQYV.

This clone was seen a single time. The V gene is TRBV27, the J gene TRBJ2-1, with TRBD2 matching over 13 bases. This CDR3 has 17 residues. Germline CDR1 and CDR2: MNHEY and SMNVEV (reference sequence). V dropped 3 bases and J dropped 7; count of bases not matched to a gene: 9. CDR3 region: CASSFPGTSGKGNEQFF. In nucleotides, the CDR3 is TGTGCCAGCAGTTTCCCCGGGACTAGCGGGAAAGGTAATGAGCAGTTCTTC.

The rearrangement links TRBV6-1 to TRBJ2-2; 7 nucleotides agree with TRBD1. Trimming removed 2 bases from V and 3 bases from J; junction bases left unmatched: 6. There are 16 residues in the CDR3. Germline V gene sequence: CDR1 MNHNS, CDR2 SASEGT. The CDR3: CASSEYRDSYTGELFF. DNA of the CDR3: TGTGCCAGCAGTGAATATCGGGACAGCTACACCGGGGAGCTGTTTTTT.

CDR3 bases: TGTGCCAGTAGTATGTTCAGGGGACAGGGGCAAGAGACCCAGTACTTC. This encodes CASSMFRGQGQETQYF. V is TRBV19 and J is TRBJ2-5; 10 positions match TRBD1. Germline V gene lookup returns CDR1 LNHDA and CDR2 SQIVND (reference sequence). J was trimmed by 2 bases and V by 3 bases; bases with no gene match: 6. This CDR3 comprises 16 residues.

V usage is TRBV12-3 or TRBV12-4 and J usage is TRBJ2-1; D gene ambiguous. The CDR3 length is 13 residues. Deletions cut 7 bases from V and 4 bases from J, with 11 bases between. The DNA of the CDR3 is TGTGCCAGCACTCTTTCCCTTTACAATGAGCAGTTCTTC. This encodes CASTLSLYNEQFF.

The chain recombines TRBV29-1 with TRBJ2-5; tentatively, D is TRBD2 (6 bases). The ends were cut back, 4 bases at V and 4 bases at J, with 10 bases in the middle. The CDR3 is 12 residues long. Germline CDR1 and CDR2: SQVTM and ANQGSEA. The CDR3 DNA follows: TGCAGCGTTGTATCCGGGGGAGAGACCCAGTACTTC. Protein sequence: CSVVSGGETQYF.

The chain recombines TRBV4-1 with TRBJ2-5; no firm D call. V lost 0 bases and J 4 bases, leaving 9 bases between the germline ends. This CDR3 is 14 amino acids long. Germline V lookup: CDR1 MGHRA, CDR2 YSYEKL. CDR3 residues: CASSQELTSETQYF. CDR3 nucleotide sequence: TGCGCCAGCAGCCAAGAACTAACGTCAGAGACCCAGTACTTC.

This clone has a handful of counts. The rearrangement joins TRBV3-1 (or the pseudogene TRBV3-2) to TRBJ2-5; 13 nucleotides line up with TRBD2. V was pared by 4 bases and J by 5 bases, with 16 bases of the junction left unmatched. CDR3 size: 19 residues. Germline loops: CDR1 LGHDT, CDR2 YNNKEL (reference sequence). CDR3: CASSPTSGRAVRSRETQYF. The DNA for the CDR3 is TGTGCCAGCAGCCCCACTAGCGGGAGGGCGGTAAGGTCTAGGGAGACCCAGTACTTC.

The CDR3 nucleotides are TGTGCCAGCAGCGGACTAGCGGGAGGAACTAGCACAGATACGCAGTATTTT. This gives the protein CASSGLAGGTSTDTQYF. The chain uses TRBV27 and TRBJ2-3, with TRBD2 matching over 14 bases. The CDR3 length is 17 residues. The germline V gene has CDR1 MNHEY and CDR2 SMNVEV (reference sequence). V shed 6 bases, J shed 0 bases, and the junction held 5 bases outside the gene matches.

V and J are TRBV6-5 and TRBJ2-2; 7 nucleotides match TRBD1. CDR1 and CDR2 (germline): MNHEY, SVGAGI. There are 15 residues in the CDR3. Trimming took 4 bases from V and 4 from J; bases not matched to a gene: 6. This chain's CDR3 is CASSSQGLGTGELFF. CDR3 nucleotide sequence: TGTGCCAGCAGTTCACAGGGGCTGGGCACCGGGGAGCTGTTTTTT.

V gene TRBV7-2 combines with J gene TRBJ2-5, with a weak D call TRBD1 (6 bases). The CDR3 consists of 16 residues. Trimming pared 5 bases from V and 2 bases from J, leaving 18 bases between. Germline loops: CDR1 SGHTA, CDR2 FQGNSA. The CDR3 loop reads CASSNPGEMGQETQYF. CDR3 in DNA: TGTGCCAGCAGCAACCCAGGGGAGATGGGGCAAGAGACCCAGTACTTC. Combining the CDR3 with reference TRBV7-2 and TRBJ2-5 gives the whole variable domain GAGVSQSPSNKVTEKGKDVELRCDPISGHTALYWYRQSLGQGLEFLIYFQGNSAPDKSGLPSDRFSAERTGGSVSTLTIQRTQQEDSAVYLCASSNPGEMGQETQYFGPGTRLLVL.

This chain links TRBV2 with TRBJ1-5, with D perhaps TRBD1 (5 bases). The germline CDR1 and CDR2 sequences are SNHLY and FYNNEI. Trimming removed 4 bases at V and 6 bases at J, with 16 bases between. The CDR3 runs to 15 residues. The CDR3 bases are TGTGCCAGCAGTGGTGGGCCAGCGGGGGGTCAGCCCCAGCATTTT. It translates to CASSGGPAGGQPQHF.

J is TRBJ2-2 and V is TRBV23-1; no definite D call. TRBV23-1 is sorted into the ORF group, with uncertain function. The CDR3 runs to 12 residues. Trimming removed 8 bases from V and 6 bases from J, with 10 bases in between. The DNA of the CDR3 is TGCGCCAGCCCAGGTCCTGCCGGGGAGCTGTTTTTT. As protein: CASPGPAGELFF.

The chain links TRBV7-2 to TRBJ1-4, with a tentative D call TRBD1 (6 bases). Trimming stripped 0 bases from V and 7 bases from J, with 9 bases between. Germline V lookup: CDR1 SGHTA, CDR2 FQGNSA. This CDR3 contains 14 residues. The CDR3 loop reads CASSLARGIEKLFF. In nucleotides, the CDR3 is TGTGCCAGCAGCTTAGCCAGGGGAATTGAAAAACTGTTTTTT.

CDR3 amino acids: CATSGADHNEQFF. CDR3 DNA sequence: TGTGCCACCAGCGGGGCGGATCACAATGAGCAGTTCTTC. This rearrangement joins TRBV15 to TRBJ2-1; D might be TRBD1 (5 bases). Germline CDR1 and CDR2: LNHNV and YYDKDF (reference sequence). The V gene lost 5 bases and the J gene lost 5 bases, with 10 bases spanning the gap. CDR3 length: 13 residues. The variable domain in full, with the rest retrieved from reference TRBV15 and TRBJ2-1, is DAMVIQNPRYQVTQFGKPVTLSCSQTLNHNVMYWYQQKSSQAPKLLFHYYDKDFNNEADTPDNFQSRRPNTSFCFLDIRSPGLGDTAMYLCATSGADHNEQFFGPGTRLTVL.

A word on this clone: This specimen includes other DNA sequences encoding the same CDR3. The chain combines TRBV12-3 or TRBV12-4 with TRBJ1-2, with D uncertain. The CDR3 contains 12 residues. Trimming took off 3 bases at V and 1 base at J, with 3 bases between the two ends. The CDR3 coding sequence is TGTGCCAGCAGTTTCAGTAACTATGGCTACACCTTC. This codes for CASSFSNYGYTF.

Here the CDR3 reads CASSLGAGGYGYTF. The CDR3, as DNA: TGTGCCAGCAGCTTGGGGGCAGGGGGCTATGGCTACACCTTC. The V call is TRBV5-4, the J call TRBJ1-2; 7 bases fit TRBD1. The CDR3 runs 14 residues. Trimming cost V 0 bases and J 4 bases; bases outside gene matches: 3. Germline V gene sequence: CDR1 SGHNT, CDR2 YYREEE (reference sequence).

This clone has a single count. The gene calls are TRBV5-1 and TRBJ2-1; TRBD2 agrees at 14 bases. The CDR3 extends over 13 amino acids. J lost 10 bases, V lost 7 bases, and 4 bases had no gene match. CDR1 and CDR2 (germline): SGHRS, YFSETQ. Here the CDR3 reads CASGTSGSGEQFF. In DNA, the CDR3 is TGCGCCAGCGGGACTAGCGGGAGTGGGGAGCAGTTCTTC.

The V gene is TRBV9, the J gene TRBJ2-1, with TRBD2 identical over 10 bases. The germline V gene encodes CDR1 SGDLS and CDR2 YYNGEE. The CDR3 runs to 15 residues. Germline trimming cut 3 bases from V and 1 base from J; bases unmatched to any gene: 1. Here the CDR3 DNA reads TGTGCCAGCAGCGGAGCGGGAGGGTCCTACAATGAGCAGTTCTTC. It yields the protein CASSGAGGSYNEQFF.

CDR3 amino acids: CASSNRGKQETQYF. The CDR3 DNA follows: TGTGCCAGTAGCAACCGGGGGAAGCAAGAGACCCAGTACTTC. J is TRBJ2-5 and V is TRBV19, with a tentative D call TRBD2 (6 bases). With 6 bases removed from V and 2 bases from J, the gap between germline ends came to 13 bases. Germline lookup yields CDR1 LNHDA and CDR2 SQIVND (reference sequence). This CDR3 comprises 14 residues.

This chain uses TRBV12-3 or TRBV12-4 with TRBJ2-1; tentative D call: TRBD2 (6 bases). The CDR3 is 11 amino acids. V lost 1 base, J lost 12 bases, and 7 bases lay in between. The CDR3 sequence: CASSLGGGQFF. The CDR3 region has the DNA TGTGCCAGCAGTTTAGGGGGAGGGCAGTTCTTC.

V gene TRBV4-1 combines with J gene TRBJ2-1; perhaps TRBD2 as D (5 bases). Per the germline V gene, CDR1 is MGHRA and CDR2 is YSYEKL. V lost 1 base, J lost 4 bases, and 17 bases lay in between. The CDR3 extends over 17 amino acids. The CDR3 sequence: CASSQGRVVGEYNEQFF. In DNA form, the CDR3 reads TGCGCCAGCAGCCAAGGGCGAGTCGTCGGGGAATACAATGAGCAGTTCTTC.

V is TRBV28 and J is TRBJ2-1, with 8 bases aligning to TRBD1. This CDR3 spans 15 amino acids. The V gene's germline CDR1 is MDHEN and CDR2 SYDVKM. V dropped 5 bases and J dropped 6; count of bases not matched to a gene: 9. The CDR3 coding sequence is TGTGCCAGCAGTCCTTGGACAGGGAAGATCAATGAGCAGTTCTTC. Amino acids: CASSPWTGKINEQFF.

The rearrangement uses TRBV5-5 and TRBJ1-4, with a tentative D call TRBD1 (6 bases). This CDR3 has 15 residues. In germline, CDR1 is SGHKS, CDR2 YYEKEE (reference sequence). V shed 2 bases and J shed 8 bases, with 16 bases lying between them. In nucleotides, the CDR3 is TGTGCCAGCAGCTTCGGGGGGCTGAGTGGAGAAAAACTGTTTTTT. It codes for CASSFGGLSGEKLFF.

This chain links TRBV7-2 with TRBJ1-4; D is ambiguous. V gave up 6 bases and J gave up 8 bases, with 19 bases separating them. From germline, CDR1 is SGHTA and CDR2 FQGNSA. This CDR3 has 15 amino acids. DNA of the CDR3: TGTGCCAGCAGTTCCTCCCCCACGGGGAAAGAAAAACTGTTTTTT. Translating it yields CASSSSPTGKEKLFF.